The source of this TCR beta chain is a study of graft-versus-host responses after intestinal transplantation. Overall study context: Transplants given to recipients were multivisceral, liver-intestinal, or isolated intestinal. The study gave all recipients anti-thymocyte globulin induction, then tacrolimus and steroids for roughly 3 years.

About this clone: No antigen is known for it.

Profiling relied on immunoSEQ multiplex PCR, and the TCRdb table lists in-frame clones only, not all of them. Of about 9,200 clones listed, about 91% were seen once; the top ten hold 4% to 5.5%. Overall study findings and caveats: The study found high graft-versus-host to host-versus-graft clonal ratios in allografts of patients with graft-donor T cell macrochimerism. GvH clones appeared in recipient marrow, some first in ileum or blood.

The CDR3 loop spans 13 amino acids. The germline gives CDR1 MNHEY, CDR2 SVGAGI. Trimming left V 2 bases short and J 1 base short, with 6 bases between. This TCR derives from a human patient who received an intestinal transplant, so some T cells may come from the graft donor. The input for sequencing was PBMCs, taken about 70 days after transplant. This sequence joins TRBV6-5 and TRBJ2-7; no clear D. CDR3 amino acids: CASSYRSSYEQYF. The CDR3 nucleotides are TGTGCCAGCAGTTACAGGAGTTCCTACGAGCAGTACTTC.